This T cell receptor beta chain originates from a study of blood T cell repertoires in COVID-19. About the study: Spain, Italy and the United States supplied samples that represented acute and convalescent COVID-19.

The assay was immunoSEQ multiplex PCR, and TCRdb's table has in-frame clones only and misses some. The sample lists some 30,000 clones, 80% to 90% seen once, with under 35% in the top ten. V trimming: 4 bases; J trimming: 0 bases; junction bases outside the gene matches: 7. The length of the CDR3 is 17 residues. The V gene's germline CDR1 is MDHEN and CDR2 SYDVKM. This rearrangement joins TRBV28 to TRBJ1-2; TRBD1 matches 11 bases. The receptor comes from an elderly woman with COVID-19, enrolled during active disease. Sequencing input: peripheral blood. CDR3 region: CASSYGQGAPPNYGYTF. CDR3 nucleotides: TGTGCCAGCAGTTATGGACAGGGGGCGCCCCCTAACTATGGCTACACCTTC.